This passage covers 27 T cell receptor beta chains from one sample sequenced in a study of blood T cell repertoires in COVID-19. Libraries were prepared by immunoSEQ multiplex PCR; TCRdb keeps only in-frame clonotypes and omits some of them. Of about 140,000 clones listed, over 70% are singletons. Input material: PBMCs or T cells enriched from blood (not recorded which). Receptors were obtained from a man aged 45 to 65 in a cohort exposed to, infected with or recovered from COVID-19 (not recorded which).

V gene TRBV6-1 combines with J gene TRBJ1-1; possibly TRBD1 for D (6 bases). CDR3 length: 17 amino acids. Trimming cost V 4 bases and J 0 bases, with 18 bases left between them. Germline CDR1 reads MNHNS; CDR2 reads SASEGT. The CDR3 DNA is TGTGCCAGCAGTGGACAGGCGGGAGGGGCGATGAACACTGAAGCTTTCTTT. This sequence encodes CASSGQAGGAMNTEAFF.

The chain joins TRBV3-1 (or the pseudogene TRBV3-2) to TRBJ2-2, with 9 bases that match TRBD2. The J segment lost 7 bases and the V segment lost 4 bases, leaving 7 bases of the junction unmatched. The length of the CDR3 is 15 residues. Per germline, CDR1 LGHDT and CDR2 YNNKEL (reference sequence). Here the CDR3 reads CASSLGGRANGELFF. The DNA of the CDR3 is TGTGCCAGCAGCCTCGGCGGGAGGGCCAACGGGGAGCTGTTTTTT.

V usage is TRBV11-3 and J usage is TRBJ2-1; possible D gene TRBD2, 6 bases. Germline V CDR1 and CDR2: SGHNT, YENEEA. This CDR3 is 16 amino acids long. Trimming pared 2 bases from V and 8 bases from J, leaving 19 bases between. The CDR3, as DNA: TGTGCCAGCAGCTTATCGGGTTCGGCTCGGGAGCATGAGCAGTTCTTC. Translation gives CASSLSGSAREHEQFF.

The DNA for the CDR3 is TGTGCCTGGAGTGAGGGGCAGGGGCATGAAAAACTGTTTTTT. Translated: CAWSEGQGHEKLFF. This chain connects TRBV30 to TRBJ1-4; maybe TRBD1 (6 bases). Deletions cut 1 base from V and 6 bases from J, with 12 bases between. The CDR3 consists of 14 residues. Per germline, CDR1 GTSNPN and CDR2 SVGIG (reference sequence).

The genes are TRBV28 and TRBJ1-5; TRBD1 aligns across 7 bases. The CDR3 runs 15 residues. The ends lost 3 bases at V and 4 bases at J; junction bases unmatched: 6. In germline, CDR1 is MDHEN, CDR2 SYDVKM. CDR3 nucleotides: TGTGCCAGCAGTTTCAGGGGGTGGGCGAATCAGCCCCAGCATTTT. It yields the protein CASSFRGWANQPQHF.

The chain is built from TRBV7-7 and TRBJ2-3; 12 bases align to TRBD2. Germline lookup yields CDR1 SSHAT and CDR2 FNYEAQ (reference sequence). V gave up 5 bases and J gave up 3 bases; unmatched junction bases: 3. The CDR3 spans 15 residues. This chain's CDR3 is CASSPGTSGTDTQYF. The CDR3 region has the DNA TGTGCCAGCAGCCCCGGGACTAGCGGGACAGATACGCAGTATTTT.

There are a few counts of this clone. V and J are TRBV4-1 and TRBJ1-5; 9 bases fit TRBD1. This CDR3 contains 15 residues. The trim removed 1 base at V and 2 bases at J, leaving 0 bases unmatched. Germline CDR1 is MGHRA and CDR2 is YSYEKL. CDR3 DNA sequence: TGCGCCAGCAGCCAAGGGGACAGGGGCAATCAGCCCCAGCATTTT. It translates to CASSQGDRGNQPQHF.

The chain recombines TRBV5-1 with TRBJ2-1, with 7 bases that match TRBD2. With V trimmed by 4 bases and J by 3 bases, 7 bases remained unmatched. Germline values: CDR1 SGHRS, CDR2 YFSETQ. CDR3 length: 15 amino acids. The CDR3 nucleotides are TGCGCCAGCAGCCCCACAGGCGGGGGCTACAATGAGCAGTTCTTC. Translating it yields CASSPTGGGYNEQFF.

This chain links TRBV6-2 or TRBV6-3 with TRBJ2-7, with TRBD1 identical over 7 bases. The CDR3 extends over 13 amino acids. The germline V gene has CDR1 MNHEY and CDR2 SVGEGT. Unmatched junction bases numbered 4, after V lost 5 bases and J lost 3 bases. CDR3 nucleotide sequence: TGTGCCAGCAGTCACAGGGGTTTCTACGAGCAGTACTTC. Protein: CASSHRGFYEQYF.

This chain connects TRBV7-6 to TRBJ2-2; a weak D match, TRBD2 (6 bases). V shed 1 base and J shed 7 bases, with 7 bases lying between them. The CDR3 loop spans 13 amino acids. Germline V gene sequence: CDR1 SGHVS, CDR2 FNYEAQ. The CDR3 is CASSLGSGGELFF. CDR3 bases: TGTGCCAGCAGCTTAGGTAGCGGCGGGGAGCTGTTTTTT. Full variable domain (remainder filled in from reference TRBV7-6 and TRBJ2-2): GAGVSQSPRYKVTKRGQDVALRCDPISGHVSLYWYRQALGQGPEFLTYFNYEAQQDKSGLPNDRFSAERPEGSISTLTIQRTEQRDSAMYRCASSLGSGGELFFGEGSRLTVL.

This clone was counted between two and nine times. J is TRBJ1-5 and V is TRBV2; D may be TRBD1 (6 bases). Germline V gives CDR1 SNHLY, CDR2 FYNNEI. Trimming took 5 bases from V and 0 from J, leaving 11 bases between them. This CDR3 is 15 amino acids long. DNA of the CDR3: TGTGCCAGCAGTAGGGGGACATATAGCAATCAGCCCCAGCATTTT. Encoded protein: CASSRGTYSNQPQHF.

CDR3 sequence (DNA): TGTGCCAGCAGTTCCCGGGGGGGGCGCATTTCACCCCTCCACTTT. Translated, it gives CASSSRGGRISPLHF. This chain joins TRBV28 and TRBJ1-6, with D perhaps matching TRBD1 (6 bases). Germline CDR1 reads MDHEN; CDR2 reads SYDVKM. Between the trimmed V and J ends, which lost 4 bases and 9 bases, there was a span of 16 bases. The CDR3 consists of 15 residues.

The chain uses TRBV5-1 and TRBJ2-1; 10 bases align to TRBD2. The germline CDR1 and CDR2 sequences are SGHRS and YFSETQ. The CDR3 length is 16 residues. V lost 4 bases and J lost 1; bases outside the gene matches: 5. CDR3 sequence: CASSLGLAQSYNEQFF. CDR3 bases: TGCGCCAGCAGCCTGGGACTAGCGCAATCCTACAATGAGCAGTTCTTC.

CDR3 sequence: CASSFPTSGRDNEQFF. The CDR3 DNA is TGTGCCAGCAGCTTCCCGACTAGCGGGAGGGACAATGAGCAGTTCTTC. The chain joins TRBV7-9 to TRBJ2-1, with 14 bases fitting TRBD2. The CDR3 runs 16 residues. Germline V gene lookup returns CDR1 SEHNR and CDR2 FQNEAQ (reference sequence). V shed 3 bases and J 5 bases; nucleotides not matched to a gene: 3.

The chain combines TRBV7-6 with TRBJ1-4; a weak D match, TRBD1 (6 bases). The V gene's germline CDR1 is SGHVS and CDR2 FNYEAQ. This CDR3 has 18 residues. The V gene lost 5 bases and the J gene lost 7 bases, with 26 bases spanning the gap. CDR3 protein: CASSPNTGGRRVSEKLFF. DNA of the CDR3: TGTGCCAGCAGCCCGAATACGGGGGGGCGAAGGGTTAGTGAAAAACTGTTTTTT. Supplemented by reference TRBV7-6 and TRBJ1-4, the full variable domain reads GAGVSQSPRYKVTKRGQDVALRCDPISGHVSLYWYRQALGQGPEFLTYFNYEAQQDKSGLPNDRFSAERPEGSISTLTIQRTEQRDSAMYRCASSPNTGGRRVSEKLFFGSGTQLSVL.

The CDR3, as DNA: TGCAGCGTTGCAACAGGGTTGCGGTCTTTTGAGCAGTTCTTC. It encodes CSVATGLRSFEQFF. This chain links TRBV29-1 with TRBJ2-1; the D gene is possibly TRBD1 (6 bases). Germline V gives CDR1 SQVTM, CDR2 ANQGSEA. Trimming left V 4 bases short and J 9 bases short, with 19 bases between. This CDR3 is built from 14 residues.

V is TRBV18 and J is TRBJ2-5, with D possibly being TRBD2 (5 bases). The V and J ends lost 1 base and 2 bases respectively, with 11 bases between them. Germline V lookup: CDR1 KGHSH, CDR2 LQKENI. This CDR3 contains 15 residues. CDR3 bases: TGTGCCAGCTCACCACAAAGGACTTTTCAAGAGACCCAGTACTTC. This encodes CASSPQRTFQETQYF.

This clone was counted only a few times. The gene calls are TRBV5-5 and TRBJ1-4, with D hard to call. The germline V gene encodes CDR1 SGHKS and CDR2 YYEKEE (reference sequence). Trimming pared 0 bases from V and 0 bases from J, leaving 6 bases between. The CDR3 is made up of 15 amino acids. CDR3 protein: CASSLGTATNEKLFF. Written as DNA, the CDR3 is TGTGCCAGCAGCTTGGGAACAGCAACTAATGAAAAACTGTTTTTT.

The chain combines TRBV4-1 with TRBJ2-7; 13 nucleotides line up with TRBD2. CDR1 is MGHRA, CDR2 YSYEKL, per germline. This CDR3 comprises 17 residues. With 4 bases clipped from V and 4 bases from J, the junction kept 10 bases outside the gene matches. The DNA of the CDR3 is TGCGCCAGCAGCCGAAGGAGCGGGACTAGCGGGACTTACGAGCAGTACTTC. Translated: CASSRRSGTSGTYEQYF.

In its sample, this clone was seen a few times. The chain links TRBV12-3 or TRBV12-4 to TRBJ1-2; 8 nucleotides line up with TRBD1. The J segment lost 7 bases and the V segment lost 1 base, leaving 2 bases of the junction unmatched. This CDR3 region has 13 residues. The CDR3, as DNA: TGTGCCAGCAGTTTAGACAGGGGGATTGGCTACACCTTC. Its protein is CASSLDRGIGYTF.

This CDR3 is CASSYSEGLQQFF. The CDR3, as DNA: TGTGCCAGCAGTTACTCGGAGGGTTTGCAGCAGTTCTTC. The rearrangement uses TRBV6-5 and TRBJ2-1; D might be TRBD2 (6 bases). Germline CDR1 is MNHEY and CDR2 is SVGAGI. Trimming shortened V by 0 bases and J by 11 bases, and 11 bases separated the two germline ends. This CDR3 is 13 amino acids long.

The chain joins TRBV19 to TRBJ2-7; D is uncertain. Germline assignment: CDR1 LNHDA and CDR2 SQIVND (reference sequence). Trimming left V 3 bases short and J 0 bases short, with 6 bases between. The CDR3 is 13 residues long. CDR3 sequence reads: CASSIMSSYEQYF. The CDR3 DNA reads TGTGCCAGTAGTATCATGAGCTCCTACGAGCAGTACTTC.

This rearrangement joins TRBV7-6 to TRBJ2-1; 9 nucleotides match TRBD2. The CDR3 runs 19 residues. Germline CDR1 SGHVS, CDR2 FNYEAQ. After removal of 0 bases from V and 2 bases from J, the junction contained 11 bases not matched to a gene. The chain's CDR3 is CASSLAAGGPRVPYNEQFF. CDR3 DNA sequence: TGTGCCAGCAGCTTAGCAGCGGGAGGCCCCCGGGTGCCCTACAATGAGCAGTTCTTC.

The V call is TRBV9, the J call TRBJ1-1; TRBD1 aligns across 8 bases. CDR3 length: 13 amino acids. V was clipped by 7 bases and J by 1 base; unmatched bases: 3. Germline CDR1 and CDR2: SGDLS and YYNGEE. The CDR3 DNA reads TGTGCCAGCGGAGGACAGGGGAACACTGAAGCTTTCTTT. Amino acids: CASGGQGNTEAFF.

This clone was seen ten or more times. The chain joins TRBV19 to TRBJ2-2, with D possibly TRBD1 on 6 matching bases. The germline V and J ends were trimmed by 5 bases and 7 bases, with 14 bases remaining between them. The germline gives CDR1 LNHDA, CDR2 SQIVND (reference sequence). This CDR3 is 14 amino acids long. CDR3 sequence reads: CASSLQGVIGELFF. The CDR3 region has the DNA TGTGCCAGTAGTCTACAGGGTGTGATCGGGGAGCTGTTTTTT.

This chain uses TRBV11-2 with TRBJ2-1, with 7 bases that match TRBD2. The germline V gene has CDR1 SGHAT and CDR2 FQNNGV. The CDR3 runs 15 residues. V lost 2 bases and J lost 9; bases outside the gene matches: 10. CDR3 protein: CASSLSHGTNAEQFF. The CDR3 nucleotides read TGTGCCAGCAGCTTAAGTCACGGGACTAACGCTGAGCAGTTCTTC.

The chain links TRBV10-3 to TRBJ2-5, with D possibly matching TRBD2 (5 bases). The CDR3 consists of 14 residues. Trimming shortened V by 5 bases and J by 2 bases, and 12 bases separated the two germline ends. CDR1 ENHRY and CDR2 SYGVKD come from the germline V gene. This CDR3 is CAISRGLAQETQYF. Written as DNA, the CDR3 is TGTGCCATCAGTCGAGGGCTGGCTCAAGAGACCCAGTACTTC.